This entry lists 15 T cell receptor beta chains sequenced from one sample in a study of cytomegalovirus exposure and HLA in healthy donors. PCR used 60 Vbeta primers and 13 Jbeta primers. Sequencing was performed with immunoSEQ multiplex PCR; in TCRdb, only in-frame clones are kept and a portion is missing. The profile shows 150,000 to 200,000 clones, almost 85% of them singletons. The specimen sequenced was PBMCs. The receptors originated from a boy aged 2 to 10 in good health and CMV-seronegative.

DNA of the CDR3: TGTGCCAGCGGACTCCGAAGGGATACGCAGTATTTT. It translates to CASGLRRDTQYF. The J gene is TRBJ2-3, the V gene TRBV28, with a possible D match to TRBD2 (5 bases). The germline V gene encodes CDR1 MDHEN and CDR2 SYDVKM. The CDR3 consists of 12 residues. Trimming took 8 bases from V and 6 from J, leaving 12 bases between them.

The chain combines TRBV18 with TRBJ2-7, with 7 bases identical to TRBD2. CDR3 length: 12 amino acids. CDR1 is KGHSH and CDR2 is LQKENI in the germline V gene. With 0 bases clipped from V and 11 bases from J, the junction kept 4 bases outside the gene matches. The CDR3 DNA sequence: TGTGCCAGCTCACCACCGCGGGGGTCCGAGTACTTC. It translates to CASSPPRGSEYF.

CDR3 DNA: TGTGCCTTAAAACAGGGTCCCCAGCTCTCTGGGGCCAACGTCCTGACTTTC. Translation: CALKQGPQLSGANVLTF. The J gene is TRBJ2-6, the V gene TRBV30; possibly TRBD1 for D (6 bases). V dropped 7 bases and J dropped 0 bases, with 19 bases sitting between them. CDR3 length: 17 residues. Germline CDR1 reads GTSNPN; CDR2 reads SVGIG (reference sequence).

V gene TRBV6-6 combines with J gene TRBJ2-3; 11 bases fit TRBD1. The trim removed 5 bases at V and 2 bases at J, leaving 6 bases unmatched. Germline V gene lookup returns CDR1 MNHNY and CDR2 SVGAGI (reference sequence). CDR3 length: 16 amino acids. The CDR3 sequence is CASSSRDRGNTDTQYF. CDR3 coding DNA: TGTGCCAGCAGTAGCCGGGACAGGGGGAACACAGATACGCAGTATTTT.

V gene TRBV5-8 combines with J gene TRBJ1-1; TRBD1 is a possible D gene (5 bases). Per germline, CDR1 SGHTS and CDR2 YDEGEE. Trimming pared 4 bases from V and 5 bases from J, leaving 12 bases between. The CDR3 is 13 residues long. In nucleotides, the CDR3 is TGTGCCAGCAGCCTAAGAAGGGGAACTGAAGCTTTCTTT. Its translation is CASSLRRGTEAFF.

J is TRBJ2-1 and V is TRBV4-2, with 7 bases fitting TRBD2. Trimming cost V 0 bases and J 0 bases; bases outside gene matches: 5. The CDR3 runs 17 residues. Germline assignment: CDR1 LGHNA and CDR2 YNFKEQ. CDR3 region: CASSQDLGGSSYNEQFF. In DNA, the CDR3 is TGTGCCAGCAGCCAAGATCTTGGCGGGAGCTCCTACAATGAGCAGTTCTTC.

Here the CDR3 DNA reads TGCGCCAGCAGTGGGACAGGTCTAGGCACCTACAATGAGCAGTTCTTC. Amino acid sequence: CASSGTGLGTYNEQFF. V and J are TRBV10-1 and TRBJ2-1, with 7 bases matching TRBD1. V trimming: 4 bases; J trimming: 2 bases; junction bases outside the gene matches: 8. The CDR3 spans 16 residues. The germline V gene encodes CDR1 WNHNN and CDR2 SYGVQD (reference sequence).

This chain connects TRBV7-9 to TRBJ2-1; 13 nucleotides line up with TRBD2. CDR3 length: 15 residues. Germline lookup yields CDR1 SEHNR and CDR2 FQNEAQ (reference sequence). V shed 5 bases, J shed 8 bases, and the junction held 6 bases outside the gene matches. CDR3 bases: TGTGCCAGCAGCCGCGGACTAGCGGGAGTCGATGAGCAGTTCTTC. Its translation is CASSRGLAGVDEQFF.

This sequence joins TRBV6-6 and TRBJ1-5; D unclear. With 0 bases removed from V and 6 bases from J, the gap between germline ends came to 9 bases. This CDR3 spans 14 amino acids. Germline CDR1 MNHNY, CDR2 SVGAGI (reference sequence). CDR3 DNA sequence: TGTGCCAGCAGTTACTCGCACAGTACTCAGCCCCAGCATTTT. The encoded protein is CASSYSHSTQPQHF.

The chain couples TRBV7-9 to TRBJ1-4; the D is unclear. The germline gives CDR1 SEHNR, CDR2 FQNEAQ (reference sequence). Trimming stripped 4 bases from V and 7 bases from J, with 7 bases between. There are 12 residues in the CDR3. The DNA for the CDR3 is TGTGCCAGCAGCTCCACTGGTGAAAAACTGTTTTTT. Protein sequence: CASSSTGEKLFF.

On this clone itself: No DNA is shown, since the ends of the CDR3 on it are uncertain; the CDR3 is the one TCRdb lists. V is TRBV14 and J is TRBJ2-2; whether TRBD2, the table's D call, matches the DNA was not checked. Germline V gene lookup returns CDR1 SGHDN and CDR2 FVKESK. Including both end residues, the CDR3 is 16 amino acids long. CDR3 amino acids: CASSQVRVLRAGELFF.

V is TRBV5-1 and J is TRBJ2-7, with TRBD1 matching 10 bases. CDR1 is SGHRS, CDR2 YFSETQ, per germline. The CDR3 contains 15 residues. V lost 4 bases and J lost 2; bases outside the gene matches: 6. The CDR3 is CASSLRTGGTYEQYF. In nucleotides, the CDR3 is TGCGCCAGCAGCCTCCGGACAGGGGGAACCTACGAGCAGTACTTC.

V usage is TRBV30 and J usage is TRBJ1-2, with D unresolved. The length of the CDR3 is 12 residues. Germline V gives CDR1 GTSNPN, CDR2 SVGIG (reference sequence). V was cut by 0 bases and J by 13 bases, with 15 bases left in between. CDR3 amino acids: CAWSVQSPVGTF. Here the CDR3 DNA reads TGTGCCTGGAGTGTACAGAGCCCTGTAGGCACCTTC.

DNA for the CDR3: TGTGCCAGCAGTGAACTGGGACTAGCGGGAGGGTCGGATGAGCAGTTCTTC. It is translated as CASSELGLAGGSDEQFF. The chain has TRBV25-1 and TRBJ2-1, with TRBD2 matching 16 bases. The germline V gene encodes CDR1 MGHDK and CDR2 SYGVNS. With V trimmed by 2 bases and J by 8 bases, 6 bases remained unmatched. The CDR3 covers 17 residues.

The rearrangement uses TRBV27 and TRBJ2-5, with 7 bases fitting TRBD2. The CDR3 covers 17 residues. CDR1 and CDR2 from the germline V gene are MNHEY and SMNVEV (reference sequence). V lost 1 base to trimming and J lost 7 bases; unmatched junction nucleotides: 15. The CDR3 protein is CASSLLGLERERGTQYF. The CDR3 region has the DNA TGTGCCAGCAGTTTATTGGGATTAGAGAGGGAGCGGGGGACCCAGTACTTC.